These T cell receptor beta chains were read from a single sample in a study of T cell repertoires in cytomegalovirus infection. One entry per CDR3 protein, called by TCRdb with MiXCR from the reads. The table includes nearly 550,000 distinct CDR3 sequences, about 15% detected once. Sequencing used CD8+ T cells from PBMCs. All receptors come from a human donor in good health (CMV status not recorded). Some clones in this sample may be carry-over from other donors' samples. Both conserved end residues are part of each CDR3. A D gene is named only where the DNA matches it firmly. Clone sizes are given selectively: once, few, many, or a class where the clone is expanded.

D,J,V,size,CDR3,DNA
TRBD2,TRBJ2-5,TRBV9,.,CASSPRTSGGPGETQYF,TGTGCCAGCAGCCCCCGGACTAGCGGGGGCCCGGGGGAGACCCAGTACTTC
.,TRBJ1-3,TRBV20-1,few,CSARDPLSPSGNTIYF,TGCAGTGCTAGAGATCCCCTCTCTCCCTCTGGAAACACCATATATTTT
.,TRBJ2-3,TRBV12-3/TRBV12-4,few,CASRNLLTDTQYF,TGTGCCAGCAGGAACCTACTCACAGATACGCAGTATTTT
.,TRBJ1-5,TRBV7-6,many,CASSGPGQPQHF,TGTGCCAGCAGCGGACCGGGGCAGCCCCAGCATTTT
.,TRBJ1-5,TRBV7-8,.,CASSRNGADYSNQSQRF,TGTGCCAGCAGCAGGAATGGGGCAGATTATAGCAATCAGTCTCAGCGTTTT
.,TRBJ1-1,TRBV9,few,CASSSGVSTTEAFF,TGTGCCAGCAGCTCAGGGGTTTCGACCACTGAAGCTTTCTTT
.,TRBJ1-2,TRBV7-8,many,CASSSDHRYGYTF,TGTGCCAGCAGCTCAGACCATCGCTATGGCTACACCTTC
.,TRBJ2-7,TRBV12-5,many,CASGAQESSYEQYF,TGTGCTAGTGGTGCCCAGGAGAGCTCCTACGAGCAGTACTTC
.,TRBJ2-2,TRBV5-1,.,CASNLLSKLGPGELFF,TGCGCCAGCAACTTGCTGAGCAAGCTTGGGCCCGGGGAGCTGTTTTTT
TRBD2,TRBJ2-7,TRBV27,many,CASSLTVGDYLYEQYF,TGTGCCAGCAGTTTAACAGTAGGGGACTACCTCTACGAGCAGTACTTC
.,TRBJ2-1,TRBV6-6,many,CASSYSNRDNEQFF,TGTGCCAGCAGTTACTCGAACAGGGACAATGAGCAGTTCTTC
TRBD1,TRBJ1-1,TRBV28,few,CASSLWGQAPEAFF,TGTGCCAGCAGTTTATGGGGACAGGCCCCTGAAGCTTTCTTT
.,TRBJ1-1,TRBV27,few,CASGDKPYEAFF,TGTGCCAGCGGAGACAAACCGTACGAAGCTTTCTTT
.,TRBJ2-3,TRBV12-5,.,CASGLQAYTDTQYF,TGTGCTAGTGGTTTGCAAGCTTACACAGATACGCAGTATTTT
.,TRBJ2-3,TRBV6-5,.,CASSYPGQTDTQYF,TGTGCCAGCAGTTACCCGGGGCAAACAGATACGCAGTATTTT
.,TRBJ1-1,TRBV11-2,many,CASSLWDLGSNTEAFF,TGTGCCAGCAGCCTATGGGATCTCGGTTCAAACACTGAAGCTTTCTTT
.,TRBJ2-5,TRBV12-5,many,CASALDFLETQYF,TGTGCTAGTGCCTTGGACTTCCTGGAGACCCAGTACTTC
TRBD1,TRBJ1-2,TRBV9,few,CASSVGQGNYGYTF,TGTGCCAGCAGCGTAGGACAGGGGAACTATGGCTACACCTTC
.,TRBJ1-6,TRBV20-1,few,CSAYDRRRTYNSPLHF,TGCAGTGCCTACGACAGGAGACGCACCTATAATTCACCCCTCCACTTT
.,TRBJ1-2,TRBV5-5,few,CASSSTPRGYTF,TGTGCCAGCAGCTCGACGCCCCGGGGCTACACCTTC
TRBD2,TRBJ2-3,TRBV6-1,.,CASSTGTSGIPSPSTDTQYF,TGTGCCAGCAGCACCGGGACTAGCGGGATTCCATCTCCTAGCACAGATACGCAGTATTTT
.,TRBJ2-7,TRBV7-9,many,CASSFPSSYEQYF,TGTGCCAGCAGCTTTCCTAGCTCCTACGAGCAGTACTTC
.,TRBJ1-2,TRBV27,few,CASSGGDYGYTF,TGTGCCAGCAGTGGCGGGGACTATGGCTACACCTTC
.,TRBJ2-3,TRBV20-1,many,CSPYPAPTTSDTQYF,TGCAGTCCCTATCCAGCGCCAACCACTTCGGATACGCAGTATTTT
.,TRBJ2-7,TRBV3-1,.,CASSLSPAPYEQYF,TGTGCCAGCAGCCTCTCTCCGGCCCCCTACGAGCAGTACTTC
.,TRBJ1-1,TRBV6-1,.,CASMVKGTNTEAFF,TGTGCCAGCATGGTCAAGGGGACGAACACTGAAGCTTTCTTT
.,TRBJ2-7,TRBV18,many,CASSPEGRINEQYF,TGTGCCAGCTCACCAGAGGGACGCATCAACGAGCAGTACTTC
TRBD1,TRBJ1-2,TRBV27,many,CASSWTGGADYTF,TGTGCCAGCAGTTGGACAGGGGGCGCGGATTACACCTTC
.,TRBJ2-2,TRBV9,few,CASSVATSRGTGELFF,TGTGCCAGCAGCGTAGCTACTAGCCGGGGTACCGGGGAGCTGTTTTTT
TRBD1,TRBJ1-5,TRBV19,many,CASSGQGGNQPQHF,TGTGCCAGTAGTGGACAGGGAGGCAATCAGCCCCAGCATTTT
.,TRBJ2-2,TRBV7-9,many,CASSPKNTGELFF,TGTGCCAGCAGCCCCAAGAACACCGGGGAGCTGTTTTTT
TRBD2,TRBJ2-7,TRBV7-2,many,CASSLARGLSGRSIEQYF,TGTGCCAGCAGCTTAGCTAGGGGGCTCAGCGGGAGGTCAATCGAGCAGTACTTC
TRBD1,TRBJ2-5,TRBV3-1,few,CASSQGGQGVRETQYF,TGTGCCAGCAGCCAAGGGGGGCAGGGGGTCCGAGAGACCCAGTACTTC
.,TRBJ2-6,TRBV12-3/TRBV12-4,many,CASSPSWGRPSGANVLTF,TGTGCCAGCAGCCCTAGTTGGGGGCGCCCCTCTGGGGCCAACGTCCTGACTTTC
TRBD2,TRBJ2-1,TRBV5-1,.,CASSLALAGELGEQFF,TGCGCCAGCAGCTTGGCCCTAGCGGGAGAACTTGGTGAGCAGTTCTTC
.,TRBJ2-6,TRBV7-2,few,CASSLDSFMNSGANVLTF,TGTGCCAGCAGCTTAGACTCGTTCATGAACTCTGGGGCCAACGTCCTGACTTTC
.,TRBJ2-7,TRBV7-9,few,CASSGAWEQYF,TGTGCCAGCAGCGGGGCCTGGGAGCAGTACTTC
TRBD2,TRBJ2-1,TRBV7-3,few,CASSLNPRVGTSGNSYNEQFF,TGTGCCAGCAGCTTAAACCCGCGAGTTGGGACTAGCGGAAACTCCTACAATGAGCAGTTCTTC
TRBD1,TRBJ1-5,TRBV7-6,many,CASSPGTGGDQPQHF,TGTGCCAGCAGCCCGGGGACAGGGGGCGATCAGCCCCAGCATTTT
.,TRBJ2-1,TRBV5-1,few,CASSLATPEQFF,TGCGCCAGCAGCTTGGCGACCCCGGAGCAGTTCTTC
TRBD1,TRBJ2-6,TRBV28,few,CASKTGQGLAGANVLTF,TGTGCCAGCAAGACAGGACAGGGTTTAGCCGGGGCCAACGTCCTGACTTTC
.,TRBJ2-7,TRBV28,once,CASRPGLSSYEQYF,TGTGCCAGCAGACCGGGACTGAGCTCCTACGAGCAGTACTTC
.,TRBJ2-3,TRBV7-9,many,CASSQLGGSTDTQYF,TGTGCCAGCAGCCAACTGGGGGGAAGCACAGATACGCAGTATTTT
TRBD2,TRBJ2-1,TRBV6-6,many,CASSYSSSGGYYNEQFF,TGTGCCAGCAGTTACTCGAGTAGCGGGGGATACTACAATGAGCAGTTCTTC
.,TRBJ1-1,TRBV7-6,many,CASSFSPGSEAFF,TGTGCCAGCAGCTTCAGCCCGGGCAGTGAAGCTTTCTTT
.,TRBJ2-7,TRBV29-1,few,CSVVVLTAYEQYF,TGCAGCGTTGTCGTCCTTACAGCCTACGAGCAGTACTTC